The text below deals with one T cell receptor (beta chain). Which antigen it targets is not known. No base quality information exists; no much larger clone differs at one position. This entry comes from a study of shared clonotypes between healthy human individuals (dated by TCRdb to between 2020 and 2021). As for the study more broadly: The cohort comprised two women and a few men aged 18 to 49 years. Libraries were prepared and TCR repertoires were sequenced by different laboratories using diverse techniques, in order to increase sequencing depth and limit assay-specific biases. Blood TCR repertoires of 5 or 6 healthy adults were deeply sequenced to estimate repertoire size and the extent of clonotype sharing between individuals. Between about 0.8 and 9 billion PBMCs per donor were obtained by leukapheresis. For each donor, three plates each were used for CD4 naive and CD4 memory, two plates were used for CD8 naive, and one plate was used for CD8 memory.

CD8 naive samples were CD45RO-negative cells positively selected for CCR7, giving a CD45RA+CCR7+ population that excluded TemRA cells. The donors were healthy, HIV-negative adults who had no recently reported acute infections or vaccinations. Every donor was a Caucasian adult living in Nashville, Tennessee, USA. Blood was collected by leukapheresis, and PBMCs were isolated by Ficoll-Histopaque density gradient centrifugation and then cryopreserved in liquid nitrogen vapor phase. Purity and quantity of every magnetically sorted T cell population were checked by analytical flow cytometry. From each sorted fraction, genomic DNA was isolated and quantified by UV absorbance on a Nanodrop 2000c. Using the deep immunoSEQ assay, TCR CDR3 regions were amplified from genomic DNA by multiplex PCR. Genomic DNA extracted from each cell subset was distributed evenly over all wells of several immunoSEQ 96-well plates, and each plate served as one replicate. For sorted subsets, roughly 190 ng of genomic DNA, equivalent to about 30,000 T cell genomes, went into each replicate PCR. The purified libraries were quantified using a Qubit 3.0 fluorometer, sized with a Bioanalyzer 2100, and then quantified again using the KAPA Library Quantification kit. Each immunoSEQ 96-well plate was sequenced on its own single-read 150-cycle Illumina NextSeq 550 flow cell. The paper's data handling went like this. Because the immunoSEQ output included only junctional sequences and no quality scores, the filtering could not be the same as the filtering used for full-length reads. Sequences were annotated with PyIR, a Python wrapper for IgBLAST v1.9, and V/J genes and CDR3 were assigned using IMGT germline references. Reads with weak V/J assignments (E-value above 1e-6), missing CDR3, stop codons, out-of-frame junctions, or ambiguous translated residues were removed. A V3J clonotype was defined by an identical inferred V gene, J gene, and CDR3 amino acid sequence. Percentage overlap between repertoires was computed as shared unique clonotypes divided by the size of the smaller repertoire. RTK rarefaction, the Chao1 estimator, and Recon v2.1 estimates of unobserved clonotypes were used to assess repertoire richness. Generation probabilities were computed with OLGA for all TCRbeta clonotypes obtained by the gDNA method from a handful of donors. Imported from immuneACCESS, the table was reduced by TCRdb to in-frame sequences with V and J called. These copies leave out some clones; in studies compared against another copy, an unresolved V gene accounts for under half, and the cause of the remainder is not known. Clone size and the V and J calls come from that table; the DNA yielded D and trimming. The sample data list 500,000 to 700,000 clones, and around 95% of these were observed just once. Around 0.11% of the sample belongs to the ten largest clones.

Measured from the cysteine to the phenylalanine, the CDR3 is 11 residues long. Of the read, only the CDR3 DNA is kept; its 33 bases are in frame from base 1. Deletion took 2 bases off V and 8 bases off J, with a span of 4 bases between the germline ends. CDR1 and CDR2 were assigned from the germline V gene (reference sequence) as SEHNR and FQNEAQ. Paper-wide results and their limitations: Incomplete sequencing was indicated by rarefaction of sorted-subset datasets, despite the large sequencing depth. Estimated clonotype richness was generally larger for naive than for memory subsets. Across several donors, around 5.4% of naive CD4, around 3.3% of naive CD8, approximately 2.5% of memory CD4, and over 0.35% of memory CD8 clonotypes were shared. Based on pairwise subsampling, the degree of clonotype sharing among donors was expected to be affected by sequencing depth. Sampling was limited to blood, and TCR repertoires in tissue likely differ from TCR repertoires in blood. Higher generation probabilities were observed for clonotypes shared by all four sorted-subset donors than for non-shared clonotypes. Because the study included only a small number of donors, the genetic and exposure-history diversity represented was limited.

This sequence uses TRBV7-9 and TRBJ2-1; the D gene cannot be resolved reliably. The receptor was isolated from a woman aged 30 to 39 in good health. Sequencing was carried out using naive CD8+ T cells sorted from blood. The cell subset or site label for this specimen denotes: CD45RA+CCR7+. In nucleotides, the sequence is TGTGCCAGCAGCTTATCCGATGAGCAGTTCTTC. This encodes CASSLSDEQFF. Extended through the reference TRBV7-9 and TRBJ2-1 proteins, this CDR3 yields the full variable domain: DTGVSQNPRHKITKRGQNVTFRCDPISEHNRLYWYRQTLGQGPEFLTYFQNEAQLEKSRLLSDRFSAERPKGSFSTLEIQRTEQGDSAMYLCASSLSDEQFFGPGTRLTVL.